This T cell receptor (beta chain) was captured in a study of T-cell reconstitution after alpha-beta-depleted transplantation in children. Study-level findings and limits: Some patients' high day-60 TCRbeta diversity was traced to surviving recipient T cells and thymic progenitors. Diversity and T-cell counts at one year after transplant derived mostly from new T cells. There were reportedly several hundred expanded graft clones from which alpha-beta T cells came about two months after transplant.

Trimming removed 1 base at V and 5 bases at J, with 32 bases between. The CDR3 is made up of 21 amino acids. The germline V gene encodes CDR1 SGHAT and CDR2 FQDESV (reference sequence). The TCRbeta library was prepared with unique molecular identifiers. TCRdb recomputed calls from the PCR reads with MiXCR, one row per CDR3 protein. The sample includes 700,000 to 850,000 distinct CDR3 sequences, approximately 15% of them seen just once. There are a few counts of this clonotype. Its antigen remains unidentified. The TCR originated in a male patient under 18 who had a stem cell transplant for acute lymphoblastic leukemia, so the T cells may come from the graft donor. The source was PBMCs, mostly from graft donor cells, collected 360 days after TCRalphabeta/CD19-depleted stem cell transplant. V gene TRBV11-1 combines with J gene TRBJ2-5, with D perhaps matching TRBD1 (6 bases). CDR3 sequence: CASSLGGGPKGPREIGETQYF. DNA for the CDR3: TGTGCCAGCAGCTTAGGAGGGGGACCCAAAGGGCCGAGGGAGATCGGGGAGACCCAGTACTTC.